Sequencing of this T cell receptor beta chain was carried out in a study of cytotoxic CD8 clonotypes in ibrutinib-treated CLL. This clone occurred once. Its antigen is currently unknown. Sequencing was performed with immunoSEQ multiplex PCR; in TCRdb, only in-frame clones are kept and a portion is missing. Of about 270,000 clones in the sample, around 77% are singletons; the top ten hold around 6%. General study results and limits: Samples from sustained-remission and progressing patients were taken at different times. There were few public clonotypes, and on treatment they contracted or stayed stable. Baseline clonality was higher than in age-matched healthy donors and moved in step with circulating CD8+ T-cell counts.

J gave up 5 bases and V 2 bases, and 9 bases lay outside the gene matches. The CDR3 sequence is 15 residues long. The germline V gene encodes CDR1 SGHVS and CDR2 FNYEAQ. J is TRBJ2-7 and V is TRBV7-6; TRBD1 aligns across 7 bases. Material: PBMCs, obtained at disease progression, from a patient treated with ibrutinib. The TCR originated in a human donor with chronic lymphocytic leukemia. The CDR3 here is CASSLMWDSPNEQYF. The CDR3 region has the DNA TGTGCCAGCAGCTTAATGTGGGACAGCCCCAACGAGCAGTACTTC.